This record covers a single TCR beta chain. CDR1 MNHEY and CDR2 SMNVEV come from the germline V gene (reference sequence). The CDR3 length is 16 residues. V shed 5 bases, J shed 4 bases, and the junction held 11 bases outside the gene matches. In the original processing: Reference gene primer amplification gave estimated nucleated cell counts. Measured with immunoSEQ multiplex PCR; TCRdb has only the in-frame clones, and not every one. The DNA was the basis for D and trimming; V, J and clone size are from that table. In the table there are tens of thousands of clones, about 86% of which are singletons. This entry is derived from a study of blood T cell repertoires in COVID-19. Study-level information: Both acute and convalescent COVID-19 samples were obtained from the United States, Italy and Spain. The analysed material was cDNA or gDNA that came from T cells, B-cell-depleted T cells, or PBMCs.

This TCR came from a woman in her sixties or seventies with acute or convalescent COVID-19. The chain employs TRBV27 and TRBJ1-2; TRBD1 aligns across 9 bases. The sequenced sample was peripheral blood. In nucleotides, the CDR3 is TGTGCCAGCAGTCCCTCCGGGACAGGGTCGGCCTATGGCTACACCTTC. Protein sequence: CASSPSGTGSAYGYTF.